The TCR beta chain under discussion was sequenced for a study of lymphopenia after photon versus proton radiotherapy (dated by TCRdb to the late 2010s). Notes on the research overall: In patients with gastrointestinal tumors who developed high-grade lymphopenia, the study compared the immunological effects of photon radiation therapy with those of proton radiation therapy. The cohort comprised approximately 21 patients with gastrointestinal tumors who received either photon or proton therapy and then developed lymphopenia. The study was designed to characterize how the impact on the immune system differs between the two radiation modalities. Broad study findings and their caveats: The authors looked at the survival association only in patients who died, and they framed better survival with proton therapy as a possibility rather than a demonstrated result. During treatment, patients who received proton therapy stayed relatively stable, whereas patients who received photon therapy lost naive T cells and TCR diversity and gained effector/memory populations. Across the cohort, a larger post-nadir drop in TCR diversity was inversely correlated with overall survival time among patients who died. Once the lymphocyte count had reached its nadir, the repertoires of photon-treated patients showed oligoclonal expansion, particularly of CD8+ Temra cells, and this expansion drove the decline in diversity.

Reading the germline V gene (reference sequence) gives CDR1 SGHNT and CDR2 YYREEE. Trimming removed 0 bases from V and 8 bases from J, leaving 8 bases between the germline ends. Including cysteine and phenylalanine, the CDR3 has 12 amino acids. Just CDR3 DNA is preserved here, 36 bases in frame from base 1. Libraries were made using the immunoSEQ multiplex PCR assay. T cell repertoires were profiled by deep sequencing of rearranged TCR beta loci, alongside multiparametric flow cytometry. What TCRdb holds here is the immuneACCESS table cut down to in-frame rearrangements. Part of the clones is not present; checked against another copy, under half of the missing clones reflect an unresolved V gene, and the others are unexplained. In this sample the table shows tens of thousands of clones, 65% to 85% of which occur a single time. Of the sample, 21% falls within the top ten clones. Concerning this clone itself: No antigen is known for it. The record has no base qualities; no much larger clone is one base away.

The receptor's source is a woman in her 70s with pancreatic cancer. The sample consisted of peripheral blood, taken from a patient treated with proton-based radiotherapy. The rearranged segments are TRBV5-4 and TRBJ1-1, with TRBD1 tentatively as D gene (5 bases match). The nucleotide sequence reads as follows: TGTGCCAGCAGCTTGGACGCAGGGGAAGCTTTCTTT. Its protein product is CASSLDAGEAFF.